The 26 T cell receptor beta chains below all came from one sample that was sequenced in a study of CD8+ T cells in alopecia areata. Extracted RNA was reverse transcribed into cDNA, the sequencing template. Assay: immunoSEQ multiplex PCR; the TCRdb copy retains only in-frame clones and omits some. The sample contains some 95,000 clones, roughly 46% of which appear only once. Treatment: oral pan-JAK inhibitor, 5-10 mg twice daily. Sequencing used CD8+ T cells sorted from blood, obtained at week 24, from a patient treated with tofacitinib. The origin of the receptors is a human donor with alopecia areata.

This rearrangement joins TRBV6-1 to TRBJ2-3, with 8 bases identical to TRBD1. V was clipped by 3 bases and J by 5 bases; unmatched bases: 7. The V gene's germline CDR1 is MNHNS and CDR2 SASEGT. The CDR3 is 15 amino acids. CDR3 sequence: CASSDLHGTGDTQYF. CDR3 DNA sequence: TGTGCCAGCAGTGATCTCCATGGGACAGGAGATACGCAGTATTTT.

This chain joins TRBV27 and TRBJ1-1; weak D call: TRBD1 (6 bases). The CDR3 extends over 13 amino acids. Trimming took 3 bases from V and 6 from J, leaving 11 bases between them. Germline loops: CDR1 MNHEY, CDR2 SMNVEV (reference sequence). CDR3 nucleotides: TGTGCCAGCAGTTTGGCAGGGGCCCCTGAAGCTTTCTTT. Its protein is CASSLAGAPEAFF.

A few counts support this clone. The J gene is TRBJ2-3, the V gene TRBV9; TRBD2 agrees at 9 bases. CDR3 size: 15 residues. Trimming removed 3 bases from V and 2 bases from J; junction bases left unmatched: 4. CDR1 and CDR2 from the germline V gene are SGDLS and YYNGEE. This CDR3 is CASSGPSGTTDTQYF. The CDR3 DNA reads TGTGCCAGCAGCGGCCCTAGCGGGACCACAGATACGCAGTATTTT.

The J gene is TRBJ2-2, the V gene TRBV5-1; D ambiguous. The CDR3 is 13 residues long. Germline V CDR1 and CDR2: SGHRS, YFSETQ. V lost 4 bases and J lost 0, with 4 bases in between. CDR3 nucleotide sequence: TGCGCCAGCAGCCCTGCGAACACCGGGGAGCTGTTTTTT. This sequence encodes CASSPANTGELFF.

The rearrangement links TRBV29-1 to TRBJ2-7; the D is unclear. V shed 5 bases and J shed 1 base, with 12 bases lying between them. Germline CDR1 reads SQVTM; CDR2 reads ANQGSEA. The CDR3 loop spans 13 amino acids. CDR3 nucleotides: TGCAGCGTTCTCGTGGGTGGATCCTACGAGCAGTACTTC. It specifies CSVLVGGSYEQYF.

J is TRBJ2-2 and V is TRBV4-1; D possibly uses TRBD1 or TRBD2 (5 bases each). The V end was cut by 5 bases, the J end by 6 bases, with 16 bases between. The CDR3 loop spans 15 amino acids. Germline V gives CDR1 MGHRA, CDR2 YSYEKL. As DNA, the CDR3 is TGCGCCAGCAGCTTACCCGGGGCTATATCCGGGGAGCTGTTTTTT. Protein sequence: CASSLPGAISGELFF.

The chain links TRBV11-2 to TRBJ2-2; unclear D gene. The CDR3 length is 15 residues. Trimming took off 1 base at V and 2 bases at J, with 8 bases between the two ends. Germline V gene lookup returns CDR1 SGHAT and CDR2 FQNNGV. The CDR3 sequence: CASSLGSYNTGELFF. The CDR3, as DNA: TGTGCCAGCAGCTTAGGTTCATATAACACCGGGGAGCTGTTTTTT.

The chain joins TRBV6-5 to TRBJ2-7; the match to TRBD1 covers 9 bases. From germline, CDR1 is MNHEY and CDR2 SVGAGI. The CDR3 spans 15 residues. Trimming cost V 6 bases and J 2 bases; bases outside gene matches: 8. The CDR3 bases are TGTGCCAGCAGCCCCGGGACAGGGTTGACCTACGAGCAGTACTTC. This gives the protein CASSPGTGLTYEQYF.

This clone was observed a few times. This rearrangement joins TRBV5-4 to TRBJ2-5; the D is unclear. Germline CDR1 and CDR2: SGHNT and YYREEE (reference sequence). Deletions cut 2 bases from V and 4 bases from J, with 3 bases between. This CDR3 has 11 residues. The CDR3 sequence: CASSFGETQYF. The CDR3 region has the DNA TGTGCCAGCAGCTTCGGAGAGACCCAGTACTTC.

V and J are TRBV4-2 and TRBJ2-1; 10 nucleotides agree with TRBD2. Germline V gene lookup returns CDR1 LGHNA and CDR2 YNFKEQ. V was clipped by 0 bases and J by 9 bases; unmatched bases: 8. The CDR3 loop spans 16 amino acids. CDR3 in DNA: TGTGCCAGCAGCCAAGAGCTAGCGGGAGTAGTTGTTGAGCAGTTCTTC. Translated: CASSQELAGVVVEQFF.

The chain has TRBV30 and TRBJ2-5; TRBD1 agrees at 10 bases. CDR3 length: 15 amino acids. The V and J ends lost 1 base and 2 bases, in that order; junction bases with no gene match: 4. Germline loops: CDR1 GTSNPN, CDR2 SVGIG (reference sequence). CDR3 sequence reads: CAWSAGTGAQETQYF. CDR3 in DNA: TGTGCCTGGAGTGCCGGGACAGGGGCTCAAGAGACCCAGTACTTC. Full variable domain (rest looked up from reference TRBV30 and TRBJ2-5): SQTIHQWPATLVQPVGSPLSLECTVEGTSNPNLYWYRQAAGRGLQLLFYSVGIGQISSEVPQNLSASRPQDRQFILSSKKLLLSDSGFYLCAWSAGTGAQETQYFGPGTRLLVL.

V gene TRBV18 combines with J gene TRBJ2-7; TRBD1 matches 7 bases. The CDR3 runs 15 residues. CDR1 and CDR2 (germline): KGHSH, LQKENI. With 6 bases clipped from V and 3 bases from J, the junction kept 11 bases outside the gene matches. The CDR3 DNA sequence: TGTGCCAGCTCGCCCGGGACAGCCGCCAACTACGAGCAGTACTTC. Protein product: CASSPGTAANYEQYF.

Only a few counts were recorded for this clone. The rearrangement links TRBV9 to TRBJ1-2, with 7 bases lining up with TRBD1. The CDR3 is made up of 14 amino acids. CDR1 SGDLS and CDR2 YYNGEE come from the germline V gene. The V and J ends lost 0 bases and 7 bases, in that order; junction bases with no gene match: 6. CDR3 region: CASSVGQGDSGYTF. DNA of the CDR3: TGTGCCAGCAGCGTAGGACAGGGTGACTCTGGCTACACCTTC.

This chain uses TRBV25-1 with TRBJ1-1, with D possibly matching TRBD1 (5 bases). V was cut by 3 bases and J by 3 bases, with 11 bases left in between. Per the germline V gene, CDR1 is MGHDK and CDR2 is SYGVNS. The CDR3 runs to 14 residues. CDR3 in DNA: TGTGCCAGCAGTGACTTAAGAGGGGACACTGAAGCTTTCTTT. The encoded protein is CASSDLRGDTEAFF. The full variable domain, in which reference TRBV25-1 and TRBJ1-1 provide the parts outside the CDR3, is EADIYQTPRYLVIGTGKKITLECSQTMGHDKMYWYQQDPGMELHLIHYSYGVNSTEKGDLSSESTVSRIRTEHFPLTLESARPSHTSQYLCASSDLRGDTEAFFGQGTRLTVV.

This clone occurred a few times. V is TRBV27 and J is TRBJ2-7; 7 bases match TRBD2. V was pared by 1 base and J by 3 bases, with 6 bases of the junction left unmatched. The germline V gene encodes CDR1 MNHEY and CDR2 SMNVEV (reference sequence). This CDR3 is built from 15 residues. CDR3: CASSLFAGEGYEQYF. The CDR3 DNA reads TGTGCCAGCAGTTTATTTGCGGGAGAGGGCTACGAGCAGTACTTC.

V usage is TRBV4-1 and J usage is TRBJ2-7; D unclear. CDR1 MGHRA and CDR2 YSYEKL come from the germline V gene. V lost 6 bases to trimming and J lost 2 bases, with 11 bases between them. The CDR3 covers 13 residues. The CDR3 is CASSPRRAYEQYF. The DNA for the CDR3 is TGCGCCAGCAGTCCACGTAGGGCCTACGAGCAGTACTTC.

The chain recombines TRBV4-3 with TRBJ2-1; D call uncertain. Germline V gene data show CDR1 as LGHNA and CDR2 as YSLEER. The V gene lost 1 base and the J gene lost 8 bases, with 12 bases spanning the gap. This CDR3 spans 14 amino acids. CDR3 in DNA: TGCGCCAGCAGCCAAGGAGTAGCCAGCGATGAGCAGTTCTTC. It specifies CASSQGVASDEQFF.

This chain connects TRBV4-2 to TRBJ2-7; D unresolved. Between the trimmed V and J ends, which lost 8 bases and 2 bases, there was a span of 13 bases. CDR1 is LGHNA, CDR2 YNFKEQ, per germline. There are 13 residues in the CDR3. CDR3 nucleotide sequence: TGTGCCAGCTCCTCGGGTCGGACCTACGAGCAGTACTTC. It specifies CASSSGRTYEQYF.

The chain is built from TRBV9 and TRBJ2-1; D not certain. V was pared by 4 bases and J by 8 bases, with 10 bases between. The germline gives CDR1 SGDLS, CDR2 YYNGEE. This CDR3 region has 12 residues. CDR3 bases: TGTGCCAGCAGCATTGAACGCGATGAGCAGTTCTTC. It codes for CASSIERDEQFF.

This chain connects TRBV14 to TRBJ2-2; tentatively, D is TRBD1 (6 bases). Germline V gene lookup returns CDR1 SGHDN and CDR2 FVKESK. Deletions cut 5 bases from V and 6 bases from J, with 10 bases between. The CDR3 sequence is 13 residues long. CDR3: CASSRTVAGELFF. CDR3 DNA: TGTGCCAGCAGCAGGACAGTGGCCGGGGAGCTGTTTTTT.

In DNA, the CDR3 is TGCAGCGTAGGGGAGGGGAACACTGAAGCTTTCTTT. It specifies CSVGEGNTEAFF. This chain uses TRBV29-1 with TRBJ1-1; weak D call: TRBD1 (5 bases). This CDR3 is built from 12 residues. The V and J ends lost 6 bases and 1 base respectively, with 9 bases between them. Germline V gene lookup returns CDR1 SQVTM and CDR2 ANQGSEA. Full variable domain (rest looked up from reference TRBV29-1 and TRBJ1-1): SAVISQKPSRDICQRGTSLTIQCQVDSQVTMMFWYRQQPGQSLTLIATANQGSEATYESGFVIDKFPISRPNLTFSTLTVSNMSPEDSSIYLCSVGEGNTEAFFGQGTRLTVV.

This clone was counted many times. The rearrangement joins TRBV2 to TRBJ1-1, with 10 bases that match TRBD1. CDR1 SNHLY and CDR2 FYNNEI come from the germline V gene. The CDR3 consists of 13 residues. V shed 4 bases, J shed 4 bases, and the junction held 0 bases outside the gene matches. Written as DNA, the CDR3 is TGTGCCAGCAGTGGGACAGGGGGCACTGAAGCTTTCTTT. This codes for CASSGTGGTEAFF.

The chain links TRBV6-5 to TRBJ2-5, with 7 bases lining up with TRBD1. The V segment lost 2 bases and the J segment 8 bases; nucleotides outside the gene matches: 11. The CDR3 runs to 15 residues. CDR1 is MNHEY and CDR2 is SVGAGI in the germline V gene. CDR3 sequence: CASSYRGPHEDTQYF. The CDR3 nucleotides read TGTGCCAGCAGTTACAGGGGGCCCCATGAGGATACCCAGTACTTC.

This clone was detected a few times. Here the CDR3 DNA reads TGTGCCTGGACCTCCGGACTAGTTGTATACGAGCAGTACTTC. Its translation: CAWTSGLVVYEQYF. The genes are TRBV30 and TRBJ2-7; 7 bases agree with TRBD2. The CDR3 has 14 amino acids. V dropped 4 bases and J dropped 4; count of bases not matched to a gene: 10. Germline CDR1 GTSNPN, CDR2 SVGIG (reference sequence).

The J gene is TRBJ2-7, the V gene TRBV29-1, with D unresolved. Germline V gives CDR1 SQVTM, CDR2 ANQGSEA. CDR3 length equals 14 residues. With 2 bases removed from V and 6 bases from J, the gap between germline ends came to 17 bases. CDR3 in amino acids: CSVETSDAFPEQYF. In DNA, the CDR3 is TGCAGCGTTGAAACGTCGGACGCCTTTCCCGAGCAGTACTTC.

The chain combines TRBV27 with TRBJ1-5, with D possibly matching TRBD1 (6 bases). The CDR3 extends over 14 amino acids. V was pared by 5 bases and J by 7 bases, with 15 bases between. Germline-derived CDR1 and CDR2 are MNHEY and SMNVEV (reference sequence). CDR3 sequence reads: CASSTGFGGQPQHF. The CDR3 DNA sequence: TGTGCCAGCAGTACAGGGTTCGGAGGACAGCCCCAGCATTTT.